These 5 T cell receptor beta chains were sequenced from one sample in a study of T cell clusters in autoimmune cytopenias. TRB amplification used around 270 ng of peripheral blood genomic DNA. One tube held mixed TRB-A and TRB-B primer pools for touch-down PCR. After re-calling the multiplex PCR reads, TCRdb lists one entry per CDR3 protein, DNA absent. The sample data list several thousand distinct CDR3 sequences. These data were likewise used in another study, on T cell repertoires in aging, cancer and after chemotherapy.

The sample was peripheral blood. The receptors here all came from a human donor in good health.

This clonotype registers medium-sized (0.01 to 0.1%) by frequency. The rearrangement uses TRBV19 and TRBJ2-3; TCRdb indicates TRBD1, and absent DNA this call remains unverified. The CDR3 covers 15 residues. Looked up from germline, CDR1 is LNHDA and CDR2 is SQIVND (reference sequence). CDR3 in amino acids: CASSIAQGDTDTQYF.

V gene TRBV18 combines with J gene TRBJ1-4; TCRdb gives TRBD1 as the D gene, but with no DNA this cannot be confirmed. Germline V gives CDR1 KGHSH, CDR2 LQKENI. The CDR3 is 13 amino acids. CDR3 sequence reads: CASSPRQGEKLFF.

The chain is built from TRBV5-1 and TRBJ2-7; TCRdb outputs TRBD1, but without DNA this stays unchecked. Germline V gives CDR1 SGHRS, CDR2 YFSETQ. CDR3 size: 14 residues. This CDR3 is CASSRGTDTYEQYF. Filled out from reference TRBV5-1 and TRBJ2-7, the complete variable domain reads KAGVTQTPRYLIKTRGQQVTLSCSPISGHRSVSWYQQTPGQGLQFLFEYFSETQRNKGNFPGRFSGRQFSNSRSEMNVSTLELGDSALYLCASSRGTDTYEQYFGPGTRLTVT.

Judged by frequency, this clonotype is medium-sized. The CDR3 loop is CASSIRGATYNEQFF. The chain joins TRBV19 to TRBJ2-1; TCRdb lists TRBD1, though no DNA is available to test this call. Germline V lookup: CDR1 LNHDA, CDR2 SQIVND (reference sequence). The CDR3 totals 15 residues.

The chain is built from TRBV28 and TRBJ1-5; absent DNA, TCRdb's TRBD1 call cannot be checked. Germline V gene data show CDR1 as MDHEN and CDR2 as SYDVKM. This CDR3 is built from 15 residues. Here the CDR3 reads CASSPQGKGGQPQHF.